A single sample gave rise to the 16 T cell receptor beta chains below, sequenced in a study of T-cell memory formation after mild COVID-19. TCRdb ran MiXCR on the 5' RACE reads and lists one entry per CDR3 protein. The top ten hold 2.5% to 4% of the sample, which has 150,000 to 200,000 distinct CDR3 sequences, roughly 13% seen once. The specimen sequenced was PBMCs or a T cell subset sorted from them (not recorded which). These TCRs come from a man aged 18 to 29 who had mild COVID-19 (a few samples of this study predate the infection). Cell type and time point are not known.

This clonotype was seen a handful of times. V usage is TRBV7-3 and J usage is TRBJ2-2; D might be TRBD2 (6 bases). The CDR3 runs to 17 residues. Looked up from germline, CDR1 is SGHTA and CDR2 is FQGTGA. Trimming left V 5 bases short and J 4 bases short, with 20 bases between. DNA of the CDR3: TGTGCCAGCAGCCTAAGGCCAGCCTTCGGGAGCACCGGGGAGCTGTTTTTT. Translated: CASSLRPAFGSTGELFF.

In its sample, this clonotype was seen a few times. This chain uses TRBV12-3 or TRBV12-4 with TRBJ2-7; either TRBD1 or TRBD2 may supply D (6 bases each). There are 11 residues in the CDR3. Trimming took 10 bases from V and 6 from J, leaving 13 bases between them. The CDR3 DNA reads TGTGCCAACGCGAAGGGGGGCGAGCAGTACTTC. Protein: CANAKGGEQYF.

This clonotype has at least ten counts. The gene calls are TRBV5-1 and TRBJ1-5; D is ambiguous. V dropped 7 bases and J dropped 0 bases, with 11 bases sitting between them. Germline V gives CDR1 SGHRS, CDR2 YFSETQ. The CDR3 has 14 amino acids. The CDR3 region is CASSPGHSNQPQHF. CDR3 in DNA: TGCGCCAGCTCTCCAGGCCATAGCAATCAGCCCCAGCATTTT. Using reference TRBV5-1 and TRBJ1-5 for the parts outside the CDR3, the full variable domain is KAGVTQTPRYLIKTRGQQVTLSCSPISGHRSVSWYQQTPGQGLQFLFEYFSETQRNKGNFPGRFSGRQFSNSRSEMNVSTLELGDSALYLCASSPGHSNQPQHFGDGTRLSIL.

The chain carries TRBV4-3 and TRBJ2-2; TRBD1 agrees at 7 bases. V was pared by 1 base and J by 6 bases, with 5 bases of the junction left unmatched. Germline loops: CDR1 LGHNA, CDR2 YSLEER. The CDR3 sequence is 15 residues long. In nucleotides, the CDR3 is TGCGCCAGCAGCCAAGCAACGGGACAGCCCGGGGAGCTGTTTTTT. Encoded protein: CASSQATGQPGELFF.

A word on this clonotype: It may be a read error: a sequence one base away is much more abundant. This sequence joins TRBV12-3 or TRBV12-4 and TRBJ2-5; D may be TRBD1 (6 bases). The CDR3 loop spans 14 amino acids. For the CDR3, the DNA is TGTGCCGGCAGTCCTGGACAGCTACAAGAGACCCAGTACTTC. This encodes CAGSPGQLQETQYF.

This clonotype was recorded at least ten times. This chain uses TRBV4-3 with TRBJ1-1; D gene ambiguous. The CDR3 length is 9 residues. V shed 7 bases and J shed 8 bases, with 5 bases lying between them. The germline V gene has CDR1 LGHNA and CDR2 YSLEER. In nucleotides, the CDR3 is TGCGCCAGCATCCCCGAAGCTTTCTTT. Translated: CASIPEAFF.

V and J are TRBV15 and TRBJ1-1; D remains ambiguous. V lost 8 bases to trimming and J lost 1 base, with 11 bases between them. The CDR3 consists of 13 residues. CDR1 is LNHNV and CDR2 is YYDKDF in the germline V gene (reference sequence). CDR3 DNA sequence: TGTGCCACCGTTGGAGGGCCGAACACTGAAGCTTTCTTT. Protein product: CATVGGPNTEAFF.

Here the CDR3 DNA reads TGCGCCAGCAGCTTGGAGGTGCTCAGGGGCCACAATGAGCAGTTCTTC. As protein: CASSLEVLRGHNEQFF. The chain is built from TRBV5-1 and TRBJ2-1, with D possibly being TRBD1 (6 bases). Germline V gene data show CDR1 as SGHRS and CDR2 as YFSETQ. CDR3 length equals 16 residues. The V and J ends lost 0 bases and 5 bases respectively, with 15 bases between them.

The V call is TRBV7-2, the J call TRBJ1-2; weak D call: TRBD1 (5 bases). Germline loops: CDR1 SGHTA, CDR2 FQGNSA. Trimming left V 4 bases short and J 8 bases short, with 17 bases between. The CDR3 runs 14 residues. The DNA for the CDR3 is TGTGCCAGCAGCTCCTCGCCGGGACCTCAGGGCTACACCTTC. This translates into CASSSSPGPQGYTF. The full variable domain, completed using reference TRBV7-2 and TRBJ1-2, is GAGVSQSPSNKVTEKGKDVELRCDPISGHTALYWYRQSLGQGLEFLIYFQGNSAPDKSGLPSDRFSAERTGGSVSTLTIQRTQQEDSAVYLCASSSSPGPQGYTFGSGTRLTVV.

In the case of this clonotype: The germline gene is not matched at one end of the junction; a read error may be the cause. This chain joins TRBV4-3 and TRBJ1-6; D perhaps matches TRBD1 (6 bases). Germline V gene data show CDR1 as LGHNA and CDR2 as YSLEER. There are 16 residues in the CDR3. The DNA of the CDR3 is TGCGCCAGCAGCCAGGTGGTGGGGGGGGCGCCGGTTGGTTTGAACTTT. Amino acid sequence: CASSQVVGGAPVGLNF.

This clonotype was detected only a few times. The chain carries TRBV7-9 and TRBJ1-1; possible D gene TRBD1, 5 bases. This CDR3 is built from 13 residues. Trimming removed 6 bases from V and 3 bases from J, with 11 bases in between. The germline V gene encodes CDR1 SEHNR and CDR2 FQNEAQ (reference sequence). Written as DNA, the CDR3 is TGTGCCAGCAGATATGAGGGGTACACTGAAGCTTTCTTT. This gives the protein CASRYEGYTEAFF.

This clonotype was seen a few times. V is TRBV19 and J is TRBJ2-2, with 8 nucleotides matching TRBD2. J lost 5 bases, V lost 6 bases, and 20 bases had no gene match. Germline CDR1 and CDR2: LNHDA and SQIVND (reference sequence). The CDR3 is made up of 19 amino acids. Here the CDR3 reads CASRDDRFSLADPTGELFF. CDR3 sequence (DNA): TGTGCCAGTAGGGATGACAGGTTTTCACTAGCGGACCCGACCGGGGAGCTGTTTTTT.

There are a few counts of this clonotype. The chain has TRBV5-1 and TRBJ2-7; no definite D call. CDR3 size: 13 residues. Trimming pared 4 bases from V and 2 bases from J, leaving 10 bases between. Germline CDR1 is SGHRS and CDR2 is YFSETQ. CDR3 nucleotide sequence: TGCGCCAGCAGCGGGCTGTTACCCTACGAGCAGTACTTC. Translated, it gives CASSGLLPYEQYF.

The chain links TRBV5-1 to TRBJ2-7, with TRBD1 as a possible D gene (6 bases). In germline, CDR1 is SGHRS, CDR2 YFSETQ. The V gene lost 0 bases and the J gene lost 5 bases, with 21 bases spanning the gap. The CDR3 loop spans 17 amino acids. The DNA of the CDR3 is TGCGCCAGCAGCTTGGGCGGGCCCTCTCCAGGGGCGCACGAGCAGTACGTC. Encoded protein: CASSLGGPSPGAHEQYV.

V and J are TRBV5-1 and TRBJ1-2; 7 bases are a match to TRBD1. CDR1 and CDR2 (germline): SGHRS, YFSETQ. The junction had 5 bases not matched to a gene; V was cut back by 0 bases and J by 6 bases. The CDR3 has 14 residues. Written as DNA, the CDR3 is TGCGCCAGCAGCTTGGCCGGGACAGCCGATGGCTACACCTTC. Protein sequence: CASSLAGTADGYTF.

V and J are TRBV5-1 and TRBJ1-3; unclear D gene. Germline CDR1 reads SGHRS; CDR2 reads YFSETQ. Deletions cut 4 bases from V and 4 bases from J, with 21 bases between. This CDR3 has 17 amino acids. The DNA of the CDR3 is TGCGCCAGCAGCCGGGAGTCGGCCCCGAGAGGAGGAAACACCATATATTTT. Translation: CASSRESAPRGGNTIYF. The full variable domain, completed using reference TRBV5-1 and TRBJ1-3, is KAGVTQTPRYLIKTRGQQVTLSCSPISGHRSVSWYQQTPGQGLQFLFEYFSETQRNKGNFPGRFSGRQFSNSRSEMNVSTLELGDSALYLCASSRESAPRGGNTIYFGEGSWLTVV.